Shown below are 14 T cell receptor beta chains from a single sample sequenced in a study of cytomegalovirus exposure and HLA in healthy donors. With 60 Vbeta and 13 Jbeta primers, the PCR was carried out. The method was immunoSEQ multiplex PCR; TCRdb's version includes in-frame clones alone and lacks a portion of them. The data contain approximately 150,000 clones, approximately 62% of them singletons. Sequencing input: PBMCs. The receptor source for this set is a man aged 50-59 years in good health and CMV-seronegative.

There are a few counts of this clone. CDR3 region: CASSLAVFDRDTGELFF. Here the CDR3 DNA reads TGCGCCAGCAGCTTGGCCGTCTTTGACAGGGACACCGGGGAGCTGTTTTTT. The V gene is TRBV5-1, the J gene TRBJ2-2, with 7 bases fitting TRBD1. CDR3 size: 17 residues. CDR1 and CDR2 (germline): SGHRS, YFSETQ. V was clipped by 0 bases and J by 3 bases; unmatched bases: 8. Looking up the rest from reference TRBV5-1 and TRBJ2-2 gives the full variable domain: KAGVTQTPRYLIKTRGQQVTLSCSPISGHRSVSWYQQTPGQGLQFLFEYFSETQRNKGNFPGRFSGRQFSNSRSEMNVSTLELGDSALYLCASSLAVFDRDTGELFFGEGSRLTVL.

This chain connects TRBV28 to TRBJ1-2; D unresolved. The germline V and J ends were trimmed by 6 bases and 8 bases, with 19 bases remaining between them. The germline gives CDR1 MDHEN, CDR2 SYDVKM. The CDR3 covers 14 residues. The CDR3 DNA reads TGTGCCAGCAGACAGATTTTAAGTAATACGGGCTACACCTTC. This sequence encodes CASRQILSNTGYTF.

The genes are TRBV6-5 and TRBJ1-2; 10 nucleotides align to TRBD1. CDR3 length: 16 residues. Germline V gene sequence: CDR1 MNHEY, CDR2 SVGAGI. V trimming: 0 bases; J trimming: 6 bases; junction bases outside the gene matches: 7. CDR3 in amino acids: CASSYSPGQGQDGYTF. CDR3 coding DNA: TGTGCCAGCAGTTACTCCCCGGGACAGGGGCAGGATGGCTACACCTTC.

The J gene is TRBJ2-2, the V gene TRBV7-8; 7 bases agree with TRBD1. The germline CDR1 and CDR2 sequences are SGHVS and FQNEAQ. J was trimmed by 6 bases and V by 5 bases; bases with no gene match: 6. The CDR3 runs to 14 residues. The CDR3: CASSIRQGPGELFF. In nucleotides, the CDR3 is TGTGCCAGCAGCATAAGACAGGGCCCCGGGGAGCTGTTTTTT.

This clone was observed a handful of times. This sequence joins TRBV5-8 and TRBJ2-3; 12 bases are a match to TRBD2. Trimming removed 2 bases from V and 0 bases from J; junction bases left unmatched: 4. The V gene's germline CDR1 is SGHTS and CDR2 YDEGEE. There are 17 residues in the CDR3. CDR3 in amino acids: CASSFGLAGTSTDTQYF. CDR3 coding DNA: TGTGCCAGCAGCTTTGGACTAGCGGGGACAAGCACAGATACGCAGTATTTT.

V usage is TRBV5-1 and J usage is TRBJ1-2, with D hard to call. V lost 1 base, J lost 2 bases, and 9 bases lay in between. The CDR3 sequence is 14 residues long. In germline, CDR1 is SGHRS, CDR2 YFSETQ. The CDR3 here is CASSLNGQNYGYTF. DNA for the CDR3: TGCGCCAGCAGCTTGAATGGTCAGAACTATGGCTACACCTTC. The entire variable domain, with the rest obtained from reference TRBV5-1 and TRBJ1-2, is as follows: KAGVTQTPRYLIKTRGQQVTLSCSPISGHRSVSWYQQTPGQGLQFLFEYFSETQRNKGNFPGRFSGRQFSNSRSEMNVSTLELGDSALYLCASSLNGQNYGYTFGSGTRLTVV.

J is TRBJ1-3 and V is TRBV7-9; 9 bases fit TRBD1. Germline CDR1 and CDR2: SEHNR and FQNEAQ (reference sequence). Trimming removed 6 bases from V and 4 bases from J; junction bases left unmatched: 7. This CDR3 has 15 amino acids. The CDR3 region is CASSHRGHTGNTIYF. The CDR3, as DNA: TGTGCCAGCAGTCACAGGGGGCACACAGGAAACACCATATATTTT.

The chain has TRBV18 and TRBJ1-1, with D perhaps TRBD1 (6 bases). Trimming cost V 6 bases and J 0 bases, with 14 bases left between them. The CDR3 sequence is 15 residues long. Germline CDR1 is KGHSH and CDR2 is LQKENI. The CDR3 loop is CASSPGQRMNTEAFF. CDR3 in DNA: TGTGCCAGCTCTCCCGGACAGCGGATGAACACTGAAGCTTTCTTT.

CDR3 bases: TGTGCCATCAGTGTACAGGGGGCGCACAATGAGCAGTTCTTC. This sequence encodes CAISVQGAHNEQFF. The genes are TRBV10-3 and TRBJ2-1; 9 bases align to TRBD1. Trimming at V came to 4 bases and at J to 5 bases, leaving 3 bases not matched to a gene. The CDR3 length is 14 residues. Per germline, CDR1 ENHRY and CDR2 SYGVKD.

This clone was seen a few times. This chain links TRBV28 with TRBJ2-7, with D perhaps TRBD1 (5 bases). The CDR3 covers 15 residues. The germline V gene encodes CDR1 MDHEN and CDR2 SYDVKM. Trimming took 6 bases from V and 2 from J, leaving 17 bases between them. The CDR3 coding sequence is TGTGCCAGCAGGCAAACGGCGGACACCACCTACGAGCAGTACTTC. Residues: CASRQTADTTYEQYF.

This clone appeared a few times. This rearrangement joins TRBV15 to TRBJ2-7; weak D call: TRBD1 (7 bases). The germline V gene encodes CDR1 LNHNV and CDR2 YYDKDF (reference sequence). The CDR3 is 15 amino acids. The V gene lost 0 bases and the J gene lost 5 bases, with 14 bases spanning the gap. CDR3 in amino acids: CATSREGAGGNEQYF. Here the CDR3 DNA reads TGTGCCACCAGCAGAGAAGGAGCAGGGGGGAACGAGCAGTACTTC.

This sequence joins TRBV29-1 and TRBJ1-2; no reliable D call. CDR1 SQVTM and CDR2 ANQGSEA come from the germline V gene. Trimming cost V 3 bases and J 8 bases, with 13 bases left between them. This CDR3 contains 12 residues. The CDR3 DNA reads TGCAGCGTTGAGAGGTATGGAGGCGGCTACACCTTC. Protein sequence: CSVERYGGGYTF. The entire variable domain, with the rest obtained from reference TRBV29-1 and TRBJ1-2, is as follows: SAVISQKPSRDICQRGTSLTIQCQVDSQVTMMFWYRQQPGQSLTLIATANQGSEATYESGFVIDKFPISRPNLTFSTLTVSNMSPEDSSIYLCSVERYGGGYTFGSGTRLTVV.

This clone was detected only once. This chain uses TRBV10-1 with TRBJ2-7, with 9 bases lining up with TRBD1. The junction had 19 bases not matched to a gene; V was cut back by 9 bases and J by 4 bases. The CDR3 covers 17 residues. Germline loops: CDR1 WNHNN, CDR2 SYGVQD (reference sequence). The CDR3 nucleotides read TGCGCCAGTTCTCAACCGACCGGGACAGGGTCCGTTTACGAGCAGTACTTC. Translated, it gives CASSQPTGTGSVYEQYF.

The V call is TRBV29-1, the J call TRBJ1-1; D call uncertain. V lost 4 bases, J lost 4 bases, and 13 bases lay in between. Germline lookup yields CDR1 SQVTM and CDR2 ANQGSEA. The CDR3 has 13 residues. CDR3 region: CSVGEGGSTEAFF. CDR3 nucleotides: TGCAGCGTTGGGGAGGGTGGAAGCACTGAAGCTTTCTTT. The complete variable domain, with remaining parts taken from reference TRBV29-1 and TRBJ1-1, reads SAVISQKPSRDICQRGTSLTIQCQVDSQVTMMFWYRQQPGQSLTLIATANQGSEATYESGFVIDKFPISRPNLTFSTLTVSNMSPEDSSIYLCSVGEGGSTEAFFGQGTRLTVV.